This T cell receptor beta chain was recovered during a study of blood T cell repertoires in COVID-19. The table came from immunoSEQ multiplex PCR; TCRdb's copy has only in-frame clones and leaves some out. The table shows 160,000 or so clones, with 70% to 90% occurring only once. Recovered Cohort 3 donors showed two negative PCRs, clearance, or symptom resolution. The CDR3 spans 15 residues. Trimming at V came to 7 bases and at J to 6 bases, leaving 9 bases not matched to a gene. CDR1 and CDR2 (germline): SGHRS, YFSETQ. The source is a woman in her 50s who had recovered from COVID-19. The chain recombines TRBV5-1 with TRBJ2-3, with 12 bases aligning to TRBD2. The sequenced sample was PBMCs or T cells enriched from blood (not recorded which). CDR3 residues: CASRASGGAWDTQYF. The CDR3 coding sequence is TGCGCCAGCCGGGCTAGCGGGGGGGCCTGGGATACGCAGTATTTT.